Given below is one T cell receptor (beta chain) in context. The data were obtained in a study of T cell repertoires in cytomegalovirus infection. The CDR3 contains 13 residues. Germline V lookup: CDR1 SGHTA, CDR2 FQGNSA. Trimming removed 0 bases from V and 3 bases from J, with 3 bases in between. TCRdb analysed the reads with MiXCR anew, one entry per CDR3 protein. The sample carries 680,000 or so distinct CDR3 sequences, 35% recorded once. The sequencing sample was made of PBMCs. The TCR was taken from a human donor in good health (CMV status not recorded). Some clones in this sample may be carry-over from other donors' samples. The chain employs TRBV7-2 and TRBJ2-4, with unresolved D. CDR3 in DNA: TGTGCCAGCAGCTTAGCAATCAAAAACATTCAGTACTTC. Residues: CASSLAIKNIQYF.